This record concerns one TCR beta chain sequence. The ends were cut back, 7 bases at V and 0 bases at J, with 17 bases in the middle. CDR3 size: 16 residues. Germline CDR1 MDHEN, CDR2 SYDVKM. The data stem from a study of patients and donors after allogeneic stem cell transplantation. Via MiXCR, TCRdb re-called the RT-PCR reads, giving one row per CDR3 protein. This table has fewer than 500,000 distinct CDR3 sequences, 16% appearing once. The sequencing sample was made of blood, either unsorted or a sorted T cell fraction (not recorded which). This clonotype originated in a human donor who was either an allogeneic HSCT recipient or a stem cell or donor lymphocyte infusion donor (not recorded which). It is not recorded whose cells these are; they may come from a transplant donor. The chain uses TRBV28 and TRBJ2-3; perhaps TRBD2 as D (7 bases). The CDR3 nucleotides are TGTGCCAGCATGGAGGGGGGGTCCCCTAGCACAGATACGCAGTATTTT. Translation gives CASMEGGSPSTDTQYF.